This TCR beta chain was profiled in a study of T cell responses to AZD1222 COVID-19 vaccine. Using immunoSEQ multiplex PCR, the repertoire was profiled, and TCRdb retains in-frame clones only, with some absent. The table includes about 150,000 clones, roughly nine tenths detected once. A note on this clone: Its cognate antigen is unknown.

This CDR3 contains 15 residues. The V and J ends lost 4 bases and 6 bases respectively, with 16 bases between them. Germline V gene lookup returns CDR1 LNHDA and CDR2 SQIVND (reference sequence). Study conclusions and caveats: A reported finding is that nearly half of spike-specific TCRs target unmutated variant regions. Spike-specific TCRs gained breadth and depth after people received two AZD1222 doses.

The rearrangement uses TRBV19 and TRBJ1-5, with a possible D match to TRBD1 (5 bases). The sequence was obtained from an adult who received the AZD1222 COVID-19 vaccine. The sequences come from peripheral blood, collected 28 days after the second AZD1222 dose. CDR3 DNA sequence: TGTGCCAGTAGTACTCAGGGAACGGAGGCTCAGCCCCAGCATTTT. Protein: CASSTQGTEAQPQHF.